A selection of T cell receptor beta chains follows, all from one sample in a study of beta chain features in type 1 diabetes. Generated by immunoSEQ multiplex PCR, the TCRdb table keeps only in-frame clones and is missing some. The sample holds under 450,000 clones; about 15% are singletons and the top ten take approximately 0.035%. The sequenced sample consisted of naive CD4+ T cells from blood. All receptors derive from a man aged 25-40 years in good health. The conserved cysteine and the conserved F or W are not part of the CDR3 here.

v_call cdr3_aa
TRBV13 ASSDTPGLFGEQF
TRBV30 AWSVRRATGELF
TRBV7-9 LGQGEDTQY
TRBV2 ASSEAGRNYGYT
TRBV7-8 ASSFEGGWTDTQY
TRBV19 ASSRVGSGNTIY
TRBV7-2 ASSFLAGRDTQY
TRBV9 ASSPRPNRELF
TRBV7-6 ASSLGTATRDTQY
TRBV10-3 AISESLLGTGGYEQY
TRBV9 ASSAQWTANEAF
TRBV4-3 ASSQVGTSFVDEQF
TRBV14 ASSQTGTTWGNEQF
TRBV21-1 ASCARTGKNEQF